Below, 24 T cell receptor beta chains from the same sample are listed, as sequenced in a study of cytotoxic CD8 clonotypes in ibrutinib-treated CLL. Here immunoSEQ multiplex PCR was the method, and the copy in TCRdb shows in-frame clones only, minus some. The sample has about 69,000 clones, around 81% seen once. The sample consisted of PBMCs, taken at disease progression, from a patient treated with ibrutinib. These receptors came from a human donor with chronic lymphocytic leukemia.

This clone is a singleton in its sample. The chain uses TRBV9 and TRBJ1-1; D not certain. V lost 0 bases, J lost 0 bases, and 9 bases lay in between. Germline V gene sequence: CDR1 SGDLS, CDR2 YYNGEE. The CDR3 contains 15 residues. The CDR3 DNA is TGTGCCAGCAGCGTAGGCCCGGACCTGAACACTGAAGCTTTCTTT. Protein: CASSVGPDLNTEAFF.

The chain carries TRBV15 and TRBJ1-1; perhaps TRBD1 as D (5 bases). Deletions cut 3 bases from V and 7 bases from J, with 15 bases between. Per germline, CDR1 LNHNV and CDR2 YYDKDF (reference sequence). The CDR3 spans 14 residues. Here the CDR3 reads CATSRRAGNDEAFF. The CDR3 nucleotides are TGTGCCACCAGCAGGCGCGCAGGGAATGATGAAGCTTTCTTT.

This clone was recorded once. The chain couples TRBV27 to TRBJ2-7; D is ambiguous. CDR1 is MNHEY and CDR2 is SMNVEV in the germline V gene (reference sequence). V lost 4 bases to trimming and J lost 7 bases, with 8 bases between them. The CDR3 is made up of 11 amino acids. The CDR3 sequence: CASSSFGEQYF. DNA of the CDR3: TGTGCCAGCAGTTCCTTTGGGGAGCAGTACTTC.

This rearrangement joins TRBV4-1 to TRBJ1-2; 10 bases match TRBD1. Germline V CDR1 and CDR2: MGHRA, YSYEKL. The trim removed 2 bases at V and 6 bases at J, leaving 3 bases unmatched. CDR3 length equals 14 residues. CDR3 protein: CASSQLDRGHGYTF. The CDR3 DNA is TGCGCCAGCAGCCAATTAGACAGGGGGCATGGCTACACCTTC.

This clone was counted a few times. The V and J genes are TRBV6-1 and TRBJ1-1; possibly TRBD1 for D (6 bases). CDR3 length equals 14 residues. Germline loops: CDR1 MNHNS, CDR2 SASEGT. The ends were cut back, 3 bases at V and 2 bases at J, with 10 bases in the middle. The CDR3, as DNA: TGTGCCAGCAGTGAGACAGGTTTCAACACTGAAGCTTTCTTT. This gives the protein CASSETGFNTEAFF.

This chain connects TRBV19 to TRBJ1-1; D gene uncertain. Trimming stripped 7 bases from V and 4 bases from J, with 10 bases between. The CDR3 contains 12 residues. Germline V gene data show CDR1 as LNHDA and CDR2 as SQIVND (reference sequence). This chain's CDR3 is CASNAWGTEAFF. Here the CDR3 DNA reads TGTGCCAGTAATGCTTGGGGCACTGAAGCTTTCTTT.

This clone was found a few times. The rearrangement uses TRBV4-2 and TRBJ2-1; 9 bases are a match to TRBD2. The CDR3 sequence is 16 residues long. The germline gives CDR1 LGHNA, CDR2 YNFKEQ. Trimming removed 0 bases from V and 8 bases from J; junction bases left unmatched: 8. The DNA for the CDR3 is TGTGCCAGCAGCCAAGAAGGAGCGGGGGGCTTGGATGAGCAGTTCTTC. Its translation is CASSQEGAGGLDEQFF.

This clone has just one count. The chain is built from TRBV6-6 and TRBJ2-1, with 10 nucleotides matching TRBD1. There are 15 residues in the CDR3. Germline V CDR1 and CDR2: MNHNY, SVGAGI (reference sequence). The V segment lost 5 bases and the J segment 6 bases; nucleotides outside the gene matches: 7. The CDR3 nucleotides read TGTGCCAGCAGTAAACCGGGACAGGGGATCAATGAGCAGTTCTTC. This encodes CASSKPGQGINEQFF.

The chain joins TRBV30 to TRBJ1-4; D is possibly TRBD1 (5 bases). V lost 0 bases and J 7 bases, leaving 12 bases between the germline ends. The CDR3 spans 14 residues. Per the germline V gene, CDR1 is GTSNPN and CDR2 is SVGIG (reference sequence). CDR3 in amino acids: CAWSVPGVGEKLFF. The CDR3 region has the DNA TGTGCCTGGAGTGTACCGGGGGTGGGTGAAAAACTGTTTTTT.

This clone occurred a few times. V usage is TRBV6-5 and J usage is TRBJ2-2; D not certain. Germline CDR1 MNHEY, CDR2 SVGAGI. Deletions cut 2 bases from V and 2 bases from J, with 12 bases between. The CDR3 length is 16 residues. As DNA, the CDR3 is TGTGCCAGCAGTTACCTGGACCCCGCCAACACCGGGGAGCTGTTTTTT. Its translation: CASSYLDPANTGELFF.

The genes are TRBV4-1 and TRBJ2-5, with 8 bases identical to TRBD1. Germline V gene lookup returns CDR1 MGHRA and CDR2 YSYEKL. The CDR3 extends over 13 amino acids. V gave up 1 base and J gave up 6 bases; unmatched junction bases: 1. DNA of the CDR3: TGCGCCAGCAGCCAAGGACAGGGGAAGACCCAGTACTTC. Its translation is CASSQGQGKTQYF.

This chain uses TRBV7-7 with TRBJ1-2, with D uncertain. Germline V gives CDR1 SSHAT, CDR2 FNYEAQ (reference sequence). Trimming removed 4 bases at V and 7 bases at J, with 16 bases between. The CDR3 extends over 14 amino acids. The CDR3 DNA is TGTGCCAGCAGCTCATTAGACCCCGGGAGTGGCTACACCTTC. Residues: CASSSLDPGSGYTF. The full variable domain, with the rest looked up from reference TRBV7-7 and TRBJ1-2, is GAGVSQSPRYKVTKRGQDVTLRCDPISSHATLYWYQQALGQGPEFLTYFNYEAQPDKSGLPSDRFSAERPEGSISTLTIQRTEQRDSAMYRCASSSLDPGSGYTFGSGTRLTVV.

The chain carries TRBV30 and TRBJ1-1; no clear D. With 0 bases removed from V and 4 bases from J, the gap between germline ends came to 9 bases. The germline V gene encodes CDR1 GTSNPN and CDR2 SVGIG (reference sequence). This CDR3 is 13 amino acids long. The CDR3, as DNA: TGTGCCTGGAGTGTAATCTCGGGCACTGAAGCTTTCTTT. Its protein product is CAWSVISGTEAFF. The full variable domain, completed using reference TRBV30 and TRBJ1-1, is SQTIHQWPATLVQPVGSPLSLECTVEGTSNPNLYWYRQAAGRGLQLLFYSVGIGQISSEVPQNLSASRPQDRQFILSSKKLLLSDSGFYLCAWSVISGTEAFFGQGTRLTVV.

The CDR3 is CASHPPGTSTDTQYF. The CDR3 region has the DNA TGTGCCAGCCACCCCCCGGGGACTAGCACAGATACGCAGTATTTT. The chain combines TRBV5-5 with TRBJ2-3; a possible D gene is TRBD2 (6 bases). Germline CDR1 and CDR2: SGHKS and YYEKEE (reference sequence). This CDR3 has 15 residues. V was shortened by 7 bases and J by 0 bases, with 15 bases between the two germline ends.

This clone rates as medium-sized (0.01 to 0.1%). The chain has TRBV6-6 and TRBJ1-1, with D possibly TRBD1 on 6 matching bases. The CDR3 contains 15 residues. Germline CDR1 is MNHNY and CDR2 is SVGAGI (reference sequence). Deletions cut 8 bases from V and 6 bases from J, with 22 bases between. CDR3 DNA sequence: TGTGCCAGCGGGCCTAACAGGGCCCCTGCGGCTGAAGCTTTCTTT. Its protein product is CASGPNRAPAAEAFF.

The chain links TRBV5-6 to TRBJ1-4; D not certain. This CDR3 has 15 amino acids. Germline-derived CDR1 and CDR2 are SGHDT and YYEEEE. Trimming took 5 bases from V and 4 from J, leaving 15 bases between them. CDR3 sequence: CASSVTSRSNEKLFF. The CDR3 DNA sequence: TGTGCCAGCAGTGTGACATCACGGAGTAATGAAAAACTGTTTTTT.

This clone occurred a few times. The chain recombines TRBV6-4 with TRBJ2-1; D is perhaps TRBD2 (6 bases). Germline CDR1 and CDR2: MRHNA and SNTAGT. This CDR3 comprises 15 residues. Trimming pared 0 bases from V and 4 bases from J, leaving 10 bases between. The CDR3 DNA reads TGTGCCAGCAGTGACTCGGCTAGCGATTACAATGAGCAGTTCTTC. It encodes CASSDSASDYNEQFF.

In the case of this clone: Compared with germline, one end of the junction differs, possibly owing to a read error. Additional DNA sequences in this sample encode the identical CDR3. The rearrangement uses TRBV9 and TRBJ1-2; D is ambiguous. Germline V gene data show CDR1 as SGDLS and CDR2 as YYNGEE. The CDR3 has 12 amino acids. The CDR3 here is CASSVVGLGYTF. The CDR3 nucleotides read TGTGCCAGCAGTGTAGTGGGTTTGGGCTACACCTTC.

The chain has TRBV9 and TRBJ1-2; maybe TRBD1 (5 bases). Germline CDR1 reads SGDLS; CDR2 reads YYNGEE. Between the trimmed V and J ends, which lost 3 bases and 4 bases, there was a span of 16 bases. There are 15 residues in the CDR3. CDR3 bases: TGTGCCAGCAGCGCCGCAGGGCAGCGTCGCTATGGCTACACCTTC. Translation: CASSAAGQRRYGYTF.

The sample holds a few counts of this clone. V usage is TRBV5-4 and J usage is TRBJ1-6; D is perhaps TRBD1 (6 bases). The CDR3 is 14 residues long. V lost 5 bases to trimming and J lost 10 bases, with 16 bases between them. In germline, CDR1 is SGHNT, CDR2 YYREEE (reference sequence). CDR3: CASSLQGRGSPLHF. DNA for the CDR3: TGTGCCAGCAGTCTTCAGGGGAGGGGCTCACCCCTCCACTTT.

This clone showed up just a few times. The CDR3 here is CASSQTKQGSGAFF. The CDR3, as DNA: TGTGCCAGCAGCCAAACCAAACAGGGTTCGGGAGCTTTCTTT. The V and J genes are TRBV16 and TRBJ1-1; possibly TRBD1 for D (6 bases). The CDR3 length is 14 residues. V lost 2 bases and J lost 10, with 17 bases in between. The germline V gene has CDR1 KGHSY and CDR2 FQNENV.

V is TRBV19 and J is TRBJ2-7; maybe TRBD2 (5 bases). The CDR3 consists of 13 residues. The V end lost 3 bases, the J end lost 3 bases, and 9 bases lay between the germline ends. In germline, CDR1 is LNHDA, CDR2 SQIVND (reference sequence). The CDR3 spells CASSIGEGYEQYF. The CDR3 DNA reads TGTGCCAGTAGTATTGGAGAGGGCTACGAGCAGTACTTC.

The CDR3 DNA reads TGTGCCAGCAGCCCGGGACAGGGCCTCTCCTACGAGCAGTACTTC. Its protein product is CASSPGQGLSYEQYF. The chain carries TRBV7-6 and TRBJ2-7; 9 bases match TRBD1. This CDR3 has 15 residues. V lost 5 bases, J lost 0 bases, and 5 bases stayed unmatched. Germline V gene lookup returns CDR1 SGHVS and CDR2 FNYEAQ. The whole variable domain, filled in from reference TRBV7-6 and TRBJ2-7, reads GAGVSQSPRYKVTKRGQDVALRCDPISGHVSLYWYRQALGQGPEFLTYFNYEAQQDKSGLPNDRFSAERPEGSISTLTIQRTEQRDSAMYRCASSPGQGLSYEQYFGPGTRLTVT.

J is TRBJ2-2 and V is TRBV10-3; TRBD2 matches at 9 bases. CDR1 ENHRY and CDR2 SYGVKD come from the germline V gene. V was clipped by 7 bases and J by 2 bases; unmatched bases: 2. The CDR3 runs to 14 residues. The CDR3 DNA follows: TGTGCCATCACAGCGGGGGGTAACACCGGGGAGCTGTTTTTT. Translated, it gives CAITAGGNTGELFF.